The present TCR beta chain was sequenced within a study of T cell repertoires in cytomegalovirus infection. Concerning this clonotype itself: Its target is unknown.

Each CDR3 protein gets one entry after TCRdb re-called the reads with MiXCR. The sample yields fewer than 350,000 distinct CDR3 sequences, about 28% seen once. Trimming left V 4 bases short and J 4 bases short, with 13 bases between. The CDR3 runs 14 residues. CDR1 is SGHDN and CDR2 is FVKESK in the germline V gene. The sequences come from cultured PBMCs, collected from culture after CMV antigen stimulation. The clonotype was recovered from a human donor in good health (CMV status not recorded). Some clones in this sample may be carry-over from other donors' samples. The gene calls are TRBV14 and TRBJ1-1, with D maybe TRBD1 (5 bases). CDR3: CASSLGRARTEAFF. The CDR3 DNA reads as TGTGCCAGCAGCCTGGGACGAGCCCGCACTGAAGCTTTCTTT.